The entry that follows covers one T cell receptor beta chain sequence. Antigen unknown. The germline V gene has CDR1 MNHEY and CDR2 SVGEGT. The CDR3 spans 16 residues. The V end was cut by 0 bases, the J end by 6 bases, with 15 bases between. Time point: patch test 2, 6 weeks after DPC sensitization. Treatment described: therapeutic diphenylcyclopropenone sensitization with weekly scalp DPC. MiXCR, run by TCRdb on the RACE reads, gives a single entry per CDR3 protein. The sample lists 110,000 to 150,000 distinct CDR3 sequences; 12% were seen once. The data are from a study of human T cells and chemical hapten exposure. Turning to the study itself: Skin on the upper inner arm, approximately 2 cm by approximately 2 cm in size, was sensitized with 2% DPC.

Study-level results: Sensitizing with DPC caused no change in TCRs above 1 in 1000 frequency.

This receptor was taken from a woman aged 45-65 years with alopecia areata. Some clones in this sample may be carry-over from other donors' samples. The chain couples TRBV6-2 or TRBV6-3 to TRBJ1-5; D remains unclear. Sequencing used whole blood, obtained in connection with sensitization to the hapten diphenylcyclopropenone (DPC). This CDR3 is CASSYSVAGTSQPQHF. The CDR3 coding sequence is TGTGCCAGCAGTTACTCGGTGGCAGGCACAAGTCAGCCCCAGCATTTT.